Listed below are T cell receptor beta chains from one sample, sequenced in a study of blood T cell repertoires in COVID-19. The assay was immunoSEQ multiplex PCR, and TCRdb's table has in-frame clones only and misses some. The sample consists of some 100,000 clones, approximately 89% of them appearing once. Sequencing was done on a sample of peripheral blood. These receptors were obtained from a man aged 50 to 59 with acute or convalescent COVID-19. Both conserved end residues are part of each CDR3. D genes are given only for firm matches. Where a row states a size, it is once, few, many or the class of an expanded clone; other rows omit it.

D: -; J: TRBJ1-1; V: TRBV5-5; size: once; DNA: TGTGCCAGCAGCTTGGTAGTGGTCGTGAACACTGAAGCTTTCTTT; CDR3: CASSLVVVVNTEAFF
D: -; J: TRBJ2-1; V: TRBV24-1; size: -; DNA: TGTGCCACCAGTGATCACGGGTCGCACAATGAGCAGTTCTTC; CDR3: CATSDHGSHNEQFF
D: TRBD2; J: TRBJ2-1; V: TRBV4-1; size: -; DNA: TGCGCCAGCAGAAACCTAGGGGCGGGGGTTCCCGTGGGGCAGTTCTTC; CDR3: CASRNLGAGVPVGQFF
D: -; J: TRBJ2-4; V: TRBV2; size: -; DNA: TGTGCCAGCAGTGGGGGCAAAGGGGGAAACATTCAGTACTTC; CDR3: CASSGGKGGNIQYF
D: TRBD1; J: TRBJ2-7; V: TRBV5-1; size: few; DNA: TGCGCCAGTACCGGGACAGGGGCTACCTACGAGCAGTACTTC; CDR3: CASTGTGATYEQYF
D: -; J: TRBJ2-6; V: TRBV3-1/TRBV3-2; size: -; DNA: TGTGCCAGCAGCCAACCAACTAGCTCTGGGGCCAACGTCCTGACTTTC; CDR3: CASSQPTSSGANVLTF
D: TRBD2; J: TRBJ2-3; V: TRBV9; size: -; DNA: TGTGCCAGCAGCGTGGGACTAGCGGGAGCATCGGATACGCAGTATTTT; CDR3: CASSVGLAGASDTQYF
D: -; J: TRBJ1-1; V: TRBV14; size: -; DNA: TGTGCCAGCAGCCAAGATCGACAGGCTGAAGCTTTCTTT; CDR3: CASSQDRQAEAFF
D: TRBD1; J: TRBJ2-1; V: TRBV7-9; size: -; DNA: TGTGCCAGCAGCTTTACGGGACAGGGTAGCGGTGAGCAGTTCTTC; CDR3: CASSFTGQGSGEQFF
D: -; J: TRBJ2-7; V: TRBV5-6; size: -; DNA: TGTGCCAGCAGCTTGGATCTGGGGCCAAGCAACGAGCAGTACTTC; CDR3: CASSLDLGPSNEQYF
D: TRBD1; J: TRBJ1-1; V: TRBV6-5; size: -; DNA: TGTGCCAGCAGCGTGACAGGGGGCCGCACTGAAGCTTTCTTT; CDR3: CASSVTGGRTEAFF
D: -; J: TRBJ1-2; V: TRBV7-3; size: -; DNA: TGTGCCAGCAGCTTGACCGGGGAGGAAAAGGGCTACACCTTC; CDR3: CASSLTGEEKGYTF
D: -; J: TRBJ2-7; V: TRBV7-2; size: -; DNA: TGTGCCAGCAGCTTATCCGGCTCCTACGAGCAGTACTTC; CDR3: CASSLSGSYEQYF
D: TRBD1; J: TRBJ1-2; V: TRBV28; size: -; DNA: TGTGCCAGCAGTGTTGACAGGGGGCTTTATGGCTACACCTTC; CDR3: CASSVDRGLYGYTF
D: TRBD1; J: TRBJ2-2; V: TRBV5-1; size: -; DNA: TGCGCCAGCAGCTTGGGACAGGGGAGCGGGGAGCTGTTTTTT; CDR3: CASSLGQGSGELFF
D: TRBD1; J: TRBJ1-1; V: TRBV10-2; size: medium-sized; DNA: TGCGCCAGCAGTGAGTGGCAGGGGGTGAACACTGAAGCTTTCTTT; CDR3: CASSEWQGVNTEAFF
D: -; J: TRBJ2-3; V: TRBV30; size: -; DNA: TGTGCCTGGAGTGTAGTAGCGTGGGCGGATACGCAGTATTTT; CDR3: CAWSVVAWADTQYF
D: TRBD2; J: TRBJ2-1; V: TRBV5-1; size: -; DNA: TGCGCCAGCAGCTTAGTTAGCGGGAGTTGGCTCTTC; CDR3: CASSLVSGSWLF
D: TRBD1; J: TRBJ1-1; V: TRBV6-5; size: few; DNA: TGTGCCAGCGCAAGACAGGGGGGGGACACTGAAGCTTTCTTT; CDR3: CASARQGGDTEAFF
D: TRBD1; J: TRBJ1-2; V: TRBV5-4; size: -; DNA: TGTGCCAGCAGCTTGAAGTCAGGGGGAAACTATGGCTACACCTTC; CDR3: CASSLKSGGNYGYTF
D: TRBD1; J: TRBJ1-2; V: TRBV4-2; size: -; DNA: TGTGCCAGCAGCCAAGACGCTGCAGGGGGCCTCTATGGCTACACCTTC; CDR3: CASSQDAAGGLYGYTF
D: -; J: TRBJ2-2; V: TRBV25-1; size: -; DNA: TGTGCCAGCAGTGAACTCGGTACAGGGAACACCGGGGAGCTGTTTTTT; CDR3: CASSELGTGNTGELFF
D: -; J: TRBJ1-2; V: TRBV29-1; size: once; DNA: TGCAGCGTTGATATCGGAGGCTATGGCTACACCTTC; CDR3: CSVDIGGYGYTF
D: TRBD2; J: TRBJ2-2; V: TRBV3-1/TRBV3-2; size: once; DNA: TGTGCCAGCAGCCAAGCGCGGATGCCCGGGACTAGTATCTCCGGGGAGCTGTTTTTT; CDR3: CASSQARMPGTSISGELFF
D: TRBD1; J: TRBJ1-6; V: TRBV27; size: -; DNA: TGTGCCAGCAGTTTATGGCAGGGGGCAGGGAATTCACCCCTCCACTTT; CDR3: CASSLWQGAGNSPLHF
D: TRBD1; J: TRBJ1-1; V: TRBV6-9; size: -; DNA: TGTGCCAGCCGTTCCGGGACAGGTAACACTGAAGCTTTCTTT; CDR3: CASRSGTGNTEAFF
D: TRBD1; J: TRBJ2-7; V: TRBV19; size: -; DNA: TGTGCCAGTAGTACTGACAGGGTGGGAGAGCAGTACTTC; CDR3: CASSTDRVGEQYF
D: -; J: TRBJ1-2; V: TRBV5-1; size: -; DNA: TGCGCCAGCAGCTTGTCACAGGTTAACGGCTACACCTTC; CDR3: CASSLSQVNGYTF
D: -; J: TRBJ2-5; V: TRBV5-1; size: -; DNA: TGCGCCAGCAGCTCCCTAGCAGGAGCGGGTGAGACCCAGTACTTC; CDR3: CASSSLAGAGETQYF
D: -; J: TRBJ1-1; V: TRBV15; size: -; DNA: TGTGCCACCAGCTTACACAGGGTAACTAACACTGAAGCTTTCTTT; CDR3: CATSLHRVTNTEAFF
D: -; J: TRBJ2-7; V: TRBV7-8; size: -; DNA: TGTGCCAGCAGCCACACCGACTACGAGCAGTACTTC; CDR3: CASSHTDYEQYF
D: TRBD1; J: TRBJ1-5; V: TRBV3-1/TRBV3-2; size: -; DNA: TGTGCCAGCAGTGCCGACAGGGGCAATCAGCCCCAGCATTTT; CDR3: CASSADRGNQPQHF
D: TRBD1; J: TRBJ2-3; V: TRBV19; size: -; DNA: TGTGCCAGTAGAAGACAGGGGCTCCCAGATACGCAGTATTTT; CDR3: CASRRQGLPDTQYF
D: -; J: TRBJ1-1; V: TRBV4-2; size: -; DNA: TGTGCCAGCAGCCAAGATCTTGTTATGAACACTGAAGCTTTCTTT; CDR3: CASSQDLVMNTEAFF
D: TRBD2; J: TRBJ2-5; V: TRBV7-2; size: many; DNA: TGTGCCAGCAGCTTAGGCGGGAGGGCCCAAGAGACCCAGTACTTC; CDR3: CASSLGGRAQETQYF
D: TRBD2; J: TRBJ2-1; V: TRBV2; size: -; DNA: TGTGCCAGCAGCCAGGGACTAGCGAGTGTGGAGCAGTTCTTC; CDR3: CASSQGLASVEQFF
D: -; J: TRBJ2-1; V: TRBV7-2; size: -; DNA: TGTGCCAGCAGCCCTGCGGTGGAGCAGTTCTTC; CDR3: CASSPAVEQFF
D: TRBD1; J: TRBJ2-7; V: TRBV15; size: -; DNA: TGTGCCACCAGCAGAGGGACAGGAGCCGACGAGCAGTACTTC; CDR3: CATSRGTGADEQYF
D: -; J: TRBJ2-1; V: TRBV27; size: -; DNA: TGTGCCAGCAGTTTATATTATCGGACAAGCGACTACAATGAGCAGTTCTTC; CDR3: CASSLYYRTSDYNEQFF
D: TRBD1; J: TRBJ1-3; V: TRBV5-4; size: -; DNA: TGTGCCAGCAGCTCTACAGGGGGCTCTGGAAACACCATATATTTT; CDR3: CASSSTGGSGNTIYF
D: TRBD2; J: TRBJ2-1; V: TRBV4-1; size: few; DNA: TGCGCCAGCAGCCACGTGACTAGCGGGAGGGCCGACAATGAGCAGTTCTTC; CDR3: CASSHVTSGRADNEQFF
D: TRBD1; J: TRBJ1-2; V: TRBV5-4; size: -; DNA: TGTGCCAGCAGCTCTACAGGGGCTGCGTTTGGCTACACCTTC; CDR3: CASSSTGAAFGYTF
D: -; J: TRBJ1-1; V: TRBV7-9; size: -; DNA: TGTGCCAGCAGCCCCCCCGGGAACACTGAAGCTTTCTTT; CDR3: CASSPPGNTEAFF
D: -; J: TRBJ2-1; V: TRBV11-3; size: -; DNA: TGTGCCAGCAGCCCGGGCGGGGCGGCGAGGGGCCATGAGCAGTTCTTC; CDR3: CASSPGGAARGHEQFF
D: TRBD2; J: TRBJ2-2; V: TRBV3-1/TRBV3-2; size: -; DNA: TGTGCCAGCAGCCCCAGGACTAGCGGGAGATTGGTCACCGGGGAGCTGTTTTTT; CDR3: CASSPRTSGRLVTGELFF
D: -; J: TRBJ2-3; V: TRBV6-6; size: -; DNA: TGTGCCAGCAGGCTCCAGGATACGCAGTATTTT; CDR3: CASRLQDTQYF
D: -; J: TRBJ1-2; V: TRBV6-2/TRBV6-3; size: -; DNA: TGTGCCAGCAGTTCCGTAGGTATCGGGGGCTACACCTTC; CDR3: CASSSVGIGGYTF
D: -; J: TRBJ2-2; V: TRBV6-5; size: -; DNA: TGTGCCAGCAGCCGGGATTACACCGGGGAGCTGTTTTTT; CDR3: CASSRDYTGELFF
D: -; J: TRBJ1-5; V: TRBV4-1; size: -; DNA: TGCGCCAGCAGACAGGACCTGTATAGCAATCAGCCCCAGCATTTT; CDR3: CASRQDLYSNQPQHF